Below, 14 T cell receptor beta chains from the same sample are listed, as sequenced in a study of shared clonotypes between healthy human individuals. Assay: immunoSEQ multiplex PCR; the TCRdb copy retains only in-frame clones and omits some. The sample lists approximately 650,000 clones, around 95% occurring once. Positive CCR7 selection of CD45RO-negative cells yielded the naive CD8 cells, and terminally differentiated effector memory CD45RA+ cells were excluded. The sequencing input was naive CD8+ T cells sorted from blood. All receptors derive from a woman in her thirties in good health.

The rearrangement links TRBV28 to TRBJ2-2, with 11 bases aligning to TRBD2. The CDR3 extends over 19 amino acids. The J segment lost 3 bases and the V segment lost 8 bases, leaving 17 bases of the junction unmatched. In germline, CDR1 is MDHEN, CDR2 SYDVKM. In DNA, the CDR3 is TGTGCCAGCTCCATCCTCCCGGGACTAGCGGAAGGAGACACCGGGGAGCTGTTTTTT. Translation gives CASSILPGLAEGDTGELFF.

The rearrangement uses TRBV9 and TRBJ2-2; 8 bases are shared with TRBD2. Germline loops: CDR1 SGDLS, CDR2 YYNGEE. The V gene end was trimmed by 4 bases and the J gene end by 6 bases; junction bases not matched to a gene: 11. The CDR3 loop spans 16 amino acids. This chain's CDR3 is CASSPEGAGVPGELFF. In DNA, the CDR3 is TGTGCCAGCAGCCCCGAGGGAGCGGGAGTTCCCGGGGAGCTGTTTTTT.

V gene TRBV27 combines with J gene TRBJ2-4; possibly TRBD2 for D (6 bases). V lost 5 bases and J 8 bases, leaving 19 bases between the germline ends. The CDR3 spans 15 residues. Germline CDR1 is MNHEY and CDR2 is SMNVEV (reference sequence). CDR3: CASSPSTSRGHIQYF. CDR3 nucleotides: TGTGCCAGCAGTCCCTCGACTAGTCGTGGTCACATTCAGTACTTC.

This clone was detected only once. The chain links TRBV28 to TRBJ2-7; D might be TRBD1 (6 bases). V was trimmed by 3 bases and J by 2 bases, leaving 23 bases between them. The CDR3 is 18 residues long. Germline lookup yields CDR1 MDHEN and CDR2 SYDVKM. The CDR3 DNA is TGTGCCAGCAGTTTCCCCCCCCCGCCGGGACACCGTACCTACGAGCAGTACTTC. Translated, it gives CASSFPPPPGHRTYEQYF.

This rearrangement joins TRBV4-1 to TRBJ2-7; possibly TRBD1 or TRBD2 for D (6 bases each). The germline V gene encodes CDR1 MGHRA and CDR2 YSYEKL. CDR3 length equals 15 residues. V dropped 2 bases and J dropped 2 bases, with 13 bases sitting between them. CDR3 bases: TGCGCCAGCAGCCAACGGCGGGACAATGCCTACGAGCAGTACTTC. Its translation: CASSQRRDNAYEQYF.

The J gene is TRBJ1-5, the V gene TRBV28, with D possibly being TRBD1 (6 bases). The CDR3 runs to 14 residues. Trimming left V 4 bases short and J 1 base short, with 8 bases between. CDR1 and CDR2 from the germline V gene are MDHEN and SYDVKM. CDR3 sequence reads: CASSSGQSNQPQHF. The CDR3, as DNA: TGTGCCAGCAGTTCCGGACAGAGCAATCAGCCCCAGCATTTT.

In DNA form, the CDR3 reads TGTGCCAGCAGCCTCGGGAGTACAAATGAGCAGTTCTTC. It codes for CASSLGSTNEQFF. This chain joins TRBV9 and TRBJ2-1; D possibly corresponds to TRBD2 (6 bases). The V gene lost 4 bases and the J gene lost 7 bases, with 12 bases spanning the gap. CDR1 is SGDLS, CDR2 YYNGEE, per germline. This CDR3 is 13 amino acids long.

The chain links TRBV5-1 to TRBJ2-1; 15 nucleotides line up with TRBD2. CDR1 and CDR2 (germline): SGHRS, YFSETQ. The CDR3 totals 16 residues. V was pared by 4 bases and J by 7 bases, with 6 bases of the junction left unmatched. The CDR3 DNA follows: TGCGCCAGCAGCCCCGGACTAGCGGGAGGGAGAAATGAGCAGTTCTTC. It encodes CASSPGLAGGRNEQFF.

J is TRBJ2-3 and V is TRBV7-2; D remains unclear. Germline CDR1 is SGHTA and CDR2 is FQGNSA. The CDR3 totals 15 residues. V dropped 4 bases and J dropped 2 bases, with 13 bases sitting between them. As DNA, the CDR3 is TGTGCCAGCAGCTCCCCCTCGGACCACACAGATACGCAGTATTTT. It codes for CASSSPSDHTDTQYF.

This rearrangement joins TRBV5-4 to TRBJ2-5; D not resolved. Germline CDR1 reads SGHNT; CDR2 reads YYREEE (reference sequence). CDR3 length: 14 amino acids. V was shortened by 4 bases and J by 5 bases, with 15 bases between the two germline ends. The CDR3 here is CASSREAFGETQYF. The CDR3 DNA reads TGTGCCAGCAGCCGCGAAGCCTTCGGGGAGACCCAGTACTTC.

On this clone itself: Other nucleotide sequences from this sample produce the same CDR3. This rearrangement joins TRBV4-1 to TRBJ2-7; D unresolved. The germline gives CDR1 MGHRA, CDR2 YSYEKL. The CDR3 runs 13 residues. V gave up 3 bases and J gave up 0 bases, with 6 bases separating them. CDR3 amino acids: CASSQGSSYEQYF. Written as DNA, the CDR3 is TGCGCCAGCAGCCAGGGAAGCTCCTACGAGCAGTACTTC.

This chain joins TRBV27 and TRBJ2-7; a possible D gene is TRBD2 (6 bases). CDR3 length: 17 residues. The germline CDR1 and CDR2 sequences are MNHEY and SMNVEV (reference sequence). V was pared by 8 bases and J by 0 bases, with 23 bases between. The CDR3 loop reads CASRGLGGLPSSYEQYF. The CDR3 DNA is TGTGCCAGCCGGGGGTTGGGGGGACTCCCGAGCTCCTACGAGCAGTACTTC.

V and J are TRBV27 and TRBJ1-5; D is perhaps TRBD1 (6 bases). V was cut by 6 bases and J by 3 bases, with 12 bases left in between. Germline V gene sequence: CDR1 MNHEY, CDR2 SMNVEV (reference sequence). The CDR3 is 14 amino acids. CDR3 bases: TGTGCCAGCAGCCCGGACAGTACCAATCAGCCCCAGCATTTT. Translating gives CASSPDSTNQPQHF.

V usage is TRBV9 and J usage is TRBJ1-2; tentative D call: TRBD1 (5 bases). The CDR3 has 14 residues. V was shortened by 0 bases and J by 1 base, with 7 bases between the two germline ends. The germline gives CDR1 SGDLS, CDR2 YYNGEE. The CDR3 loop reads CASSVAQGNYGYTF. Here the CDR3 DNA reads TGTGCCAGCAGCGTAGCCCAGGGTAACTATGGCTACACCTTC.